This TCR beta chain was profiled in a study of early T cells in non-severe SARS-CoV-2 infection. Study overall: From unsorted whole blood, bulk RNA was sequenced, and the chains remained unpaired.

This clonotype was counted at least ten times. Its antigen remains unknown. Attachment of unique molecular identifiers to individual cDNA molecules was performed. In TCRdb, the 5' RACE reads were re-called with MiXCR into one record per CDR3 protein. The data show some 57,000 distinct CDR3 sequences, 8% to 10% seen once. General study results and limits: Lookups in VDJdb leaned toward anti-spike CD8 responses and missed private and CD4 specificities.

Sequenced sample: whole blood. The sequence derives from an adult who was a healthcare worker with PCR-confirmed SARS-CoV-2 infection or an uninfected control (not recorded which).

The CDR3 region has the DNA TGTGCCAGCAGTTACAGGGGGGATACGCAGTATTTT. Protein sequence: CASSYRGDTQYF. J is TRBJ2-3 and V is TRBV6-2 or TRBV6-3, with D maybe TRBD1 (6 bases). Trimming pared 2 bases from V and 6 bases from J, leaving 6 bases between. The germline gives CDR1 MNHEY, CDR2 SVGEGT. There are 12 residues in the CDR3.